The sequence of this T cell receptor beta chain was determined in a study of blood T cell repertoires in COVID-19. Overall study: In each case, the material was cDNA or gDNA derived from T cells, B-cell-depleted T cells, or PBMCs.

Clones were read by immunoSEQ multiplex PCR, and TCRdb kept only the in-frame ones, dropping some. The data hold under 200,000 clones, with more than 80% observed a single time. Germline V gene data show CDR1 as PRHDT and CDR2 as FYEKMQ (reference sequence). V was pared by 5 bases and J by 2 bases, with 11 bases of the junction left unmatched. The CDR3 is made up of 17 amino acids. Participant ages covered about 18 to 100 years across some 25 US areas. Participants had their cohort set by participant-reported clinical history. The sequencing sample was made of PBMCs or T cells enriched from blood (not recorded which). J is TRBJ2-3 and V is TRBV13; TRBD1 agrees at 9 bases. This TCR was sampled from a woman aged 18-35 years who had recovered from COVID-19. CDR3 sequence (DNA): TGTGCCAGCAGCCCTTCCTCCGGGACAGGGAACACAGATACGCAGTATTTT. Its protein product is CASSPSSGTGNTDTQYF.